This passage covers 20 T cell receptor beta chains from one sample sequenced in a study of control samples from healthy donors and cancer patients (TCRdb year 2020). Library construction relied on the immunoSEQ multiplex PCR assay. Sourced from immuneACCESS, this table was stored by TCRdb with only in-frame sequences that have V and J called. A share of the clones is absent; for the studies checked, an unresolved V gene accounts for under half, and the remainder has no known explanation. Within this sample are roughly 160,000 clones, with 80% to 90% of them counted one time only. 4% to 6% of the sample lies in the top ten. The sample consisted of blood. Source of these receptors: a woman in her twenties or thirties in good health.

CDR3 in DNA: TGTGCCAGCAGCTTTGGTTATAGCAATCAGCCCCAGCATTTT. The encoded protein is CASSFGYSNQPQHF. The J gene is TRBJ1-5, the V gene TRBV5-6; D gene uncertain. There are 14 residues in the CDR3. Trimming pared 2 bases from V and 0 bases from J, leaving 6 bases between. Germline V gene lookup returns CDR1 SGHDT and CDR2 YYEEEE.

The table lists this clone with a count of one. The chain combines TRBV15 with TRBJ2-1; 7 bases map to TRBD2. This CDR3 is built from 17 residues. CDR1 is LNHNV and CDR2 is YYDKDF in the germline V gene (reference sequence). V lost 0 bases to trimming and J lost 4 bases; unmatched junction nucleotides: 9. The CDR3 spells CATSREKRLAVYNEQFF. In DNA, the CDR3 is TGTGCCACCAGCAGAGAAAAAAGGCTAGCGGTTTACAATGAGCAGTTCTTC.

This chain joins TRBV4-1 and TRBJ1-1, with D possibly matching TRBD1 (5 bases). Germline V gene data show CDR1 as MGHRA and CDR2 as YSYEKL. The CDR3 consists of 12 residues. Deletions cut 3 bases from V and 12 bases from J, with 14 bases between. CDR3 sequence: CASSQPDREPFF. CDR3 in DNA: TGCGCCAGCAGCCAGCCCGACAGAGAGCCTTTCTTT.

The rearrangement uses TRBV6-5 and TRBJ2-3; TRBD2 is a possible D gene (5 bases). The V and J ends lost 8 bases and 2 bases respectively, with 17 bases between them. CDR3 length equals 15 residues. Germline V gene sequence: CDR1 MNHEY, CDR2 SVGAGI. CDR3 in DNA: TGTGCCAGCTCCTATGGGAGACTATCCACAGATACGCAGTATTTT. Its translation: CASSYGRLSTDTQYF.

The chain combines TRBV3-1 (or the pseudogene TRBV3-2) with TRBJ2-6; no clear D. V shed 3 bases and J shed 4 bases, with 16 bases lying between them. Germline V CDR1 and CDR2: LGHDT, YNNKEL (reference sequence). This CDR3 region has 17 residues. The CDR3: CASSHYGRGTGANVLTF. For the CDR3, the DNA is TGTGCCAGCAGCCACTACGGTCGAGGTACCGGGGCCAACGTCCTGACTTTC.

The chain has TRBV3-1 (or the pseudogene TRBV3-2) and TRBJ2-2, with D tentatively TRBD1 (5 bases). Germline V lookup: CDR1 LGHDT, CDR2 YNNKEL (reference sequence). V was shortened by 1 base and J by 4 bases, with 13 bases between the two germline ends. CDR3 size: 16 residues. Here the CDR3 reads CASSQVPGSGTGELFF. In nucleotides, the CDR3 is TGTGCCAGCAGCCAAGTCCCAGGGTCGGGCACCGGGGAGCTGTTTTTT.

The chain combines TRBV5-6 with TRBJ1-4; weak D call: TRBD1 (5 bases). This CDR3 spans 14 amino acids. V was cut by 1 base and J by 11 bases, with 15 bases left in between. CDR1 and CDR2 (germline): SGHDT, YYEEEE. The CDR3 region is CASSLTGSLRKLFF. In nucleotides, the CDR3 is TGTGCCAGCAGCTTGACAGGTTCGTTGCGGAAACTGTTTTTT.

The chain couples TRBV5-1 to TRBJ2-4; D gene ambiguous. The CDR3 totals 14 residues. CDR1 SGHRS and CDR2 YFSETQ come from the germline V gene. The V and J ends lost 5 bases and 5 bases respectively, with 14 bases between them. CDR3 sequence (DNA): TGCGCCAGCAGACCTTTATCGGGTGAAAACATTCAGTACTTC. Amino acids: CASRPLSGENIQYF.

J is TRBJ1-2 and V is TRBV5-6; possible D gene TRBD1, 5 bases. The CDR3 has 13 amino acids. Germline CDR1 SGHDT, CDR2 YYEEEE. Trimming shortened V by 4 bases and J by 4 bases, and 11 bases separated the two germline ends. The chain's CDR3 is CASSARGFYGYTF. CDR3 nucleotide sequence: TGTGCCAGCAGCGCGCGGGGCTTCTATGGCTACACCTTC. Complete variable domain (other parts from reference TRBV5-6 and TRBJ1-2): DAGVTQSPTHLIKTRGQQVTLRCSPKSGHDTVSWYQQALGQGPQFIFQYYEEEERQRGNFPDRFSGHQFPNYSSELNVNALLLGDSALYLCASSARGFYGYTFGSGTRLTVV.

As regards this clone: Within the sample, other DNA sequences also encode this same CDR3. The chain is built from TRBV7-9 and TRBJ1-1; D is undetermined. Trimming took off 2 bases at V and 2 bases at J, with 9 bases between the two ends. Germline CDR1 SEHNR, CDR2 FQNEAQ (reference sequence). The CDR3 length is 14 residues. CDR3 in amino acids: CASSLSGGNTEAFF. CDR3 coding DNA: TGTGCCAGCAGCTTATCGGGAGGCAACACTGAAGCTTTCTTT.

The chain joins TRBV28 to TRBJ2-3; D might be TRBD1 or TRBD2, each matching 6 bases. The CDR3 covers 15 residues. With 6 bases removed from V and 3 bases from J, the gap between germline ends came to 16 bases. Germline V gives CDR1 MDHEN, CDR2 SYDVKM. The CDR3 region has the DNA TGTGCCAGCAGCCTGACAGGAGGGGGGACAGATACGCAGTATTTT. Amino acids: CASSLTGGGTDTQYF.

The chain couples TRBV27 to TRBJ2-7, with a tentative D call TRBD2 (6 bases). Germline lookup yields CDR1 MNHEY and CDR2 SMNVEV (reference sequence). The V end lost 2 bases, the J end lost 2 bases, and 25 bases lay between the germline ends. The CDR3 spans 19 residues. The CDR3 nucleotides read TGTGCCAGCAGTTTAAAACCCCTGGGATTTGCGGGACTTACCTACGAGCAGTACTTC. Amino acid sequence: CASSLKPLGFAGLTYEQYF.

The V gene is TRBV19, the J gene TRBJ2-1; unclear D gene. Per germline, CDR1 LNHDA and CDR2 SQIVND (reference sequence). The CDR3 loop spans 15 amino acids. Trimming shortened V by 5 bases and J by 0 bases, and 11 bases separated the two germline ends. The CDR3 protein is CASSPGGSSYNEQFF. The CDR3 DNA sequence: TGTGCCAGTAGTCCGGGCGGAAGCTCCTACAATGAGCAGTTCTTC.

The chain recombines TRBV19 with TRBJ2-1; D may match TRBD1 or TRBD2 (5 bases each). This CDR3 is built from 13 residues. V was clipped by 7 bases and J by 6 bases, with 13 bases between them. Germline CDR1 is LNHDA and CDR2 is SQIVND (reference sequence). The CDR3 region is CASTPGAFNEQFF. The CDR3 DNA is TGTGCCAGTACTCCCGGGGCCTTCAATGAGCAGTTCTTC.

The chain carries TRBV6-1 and TRBJ2-7; 7 positions agree with TRBD1. CDR3 length: 14 residues. CDR1 is MNHNS, CDR2 SASEGT, per germline. Trimming cost V 0 bases and J 6 bases; bases outside gene matches: 5. The CDR3 is CASSEARTGVEQYF. The CDR3 nucleotides are TGTGCCAGCAGTGAAGCCAGAACAGGGGTCGAGCAGTACTTC.

This clone counts as medium-sized. This chain links TRBV18 with TRBJ2-7, with a possible D match to TRBD1 (5 bases). The V end lost 1 base, the J end lost 3 bases, and 10 bases lay between the germline ends. Germline V gene data show CDR1 as KGHSH and CDR2 as LQKENI. This CDR3 comprises 14 residues. Here the CDR3 DNA reads TGTGCCAGCTCACCACAGGGGATTCGCTACGAGCAGTACTTC. It yields the protein CASSPQGIRYEQYF.

The chain uses TRBV6-5 and TRBJ2-3, with 8 positions matching TRBD2. CDR3 length: 15 amino acids. Looked up from germline, CDR1 is MNHEY and CDR2 is SVGAGI. J was trimmed by 4 bases and V by 8 bases; bases with no gene match: 11. The CDR3 region has the DNA TGTGCCAGCTCTCCGACGGGAGGGGTTTCAGATACGCAGTATTTT. It codes for CASSPTGGVSDTQYF.

The gene calls are TRBV3-1 (or the pseudogene TRBV3-2) and TRBJ1-1; unclear D gene. The CDR3 spans 13 residues. The germline V gene has CDR1 LGHDT and CDR2 YNNKEL (reference sequence). The ends were cut back, 1 base at V and 4 bases at J, with 7 bases in the middle. CDR3: CASSQGTVTEAFF. The CDR3 region has the DNA TGTGCCAGCAGCCAAGGGACGGTCACTGAAGCTTTCTTT.

This chain connects TRBV15 to TRBJ2-4; tentative D call: TRBD2 (5 bases). Germline CDR1 is LNHNV and CDR2 is YYDKDF (reference sequence). This CDR3 contains 13 residues. Trimming removed 0 bases from V and 9 bases from J, with 9 bases in between. CDR3 sequence: CATSREEGRIQYF. CDR3 in DNA: TGTGCCACCAGCAGAGAAGAGGGTCGCATTCAGTACTTC.

This rearrangement joins TRBV5-1 to TRBJ1-2, with D perhaps matching TRBD1 (5 bases). There are 15 residues in the CDR3. CDR1 SGHRS and CDR2 YFSETQ come from the germline V gene. V dropped 4 bases and J dropped 4 bases, with 17 bases sitting between them. In nucleotides, the CDR3 is TGCGCCAGCAGCACAGACAGTCCTAGCGGCTATGGCTACACCTTC. Amino acid sequence: CASSTDSPSGYGYTF.